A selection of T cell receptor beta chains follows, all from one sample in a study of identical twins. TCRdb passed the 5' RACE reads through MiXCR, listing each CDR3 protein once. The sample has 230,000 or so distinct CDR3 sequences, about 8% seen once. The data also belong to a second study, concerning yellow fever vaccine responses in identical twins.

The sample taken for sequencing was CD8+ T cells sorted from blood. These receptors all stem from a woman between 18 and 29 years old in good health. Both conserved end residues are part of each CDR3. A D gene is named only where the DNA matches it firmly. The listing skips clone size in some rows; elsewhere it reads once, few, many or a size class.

CDR3: CASSASGESSYEQYF; DNA: TGTGCCAGCAGCGCTAGTGGGGAGTCCTCCTACGAGCAGTACTTC; V: TRBV5-5; size: few; J: TRBJ2-7; D: .
CDR3: CASSYGDRETYEQYF; DNA: TGTGCCAGCAGTTACGGGGACAGGGAGACCTACGAGCAGTACTTC; V: TRBV6-2/TRBV6-3; size: few; J: TRBJ2-7; D: TRBD1
CDR3: CASSEHRTGELFF; DNA: TGTGCCAGCAGTGAACATCGTACCGGGGAGCTGTTTTTT; V: TRBV25-1; size: many; J: TRBJ2-2; D: .
CDR3: CASSDSRGASDTQYF; DNA: TGTGCCAGCAGTGACTCCAGGGGGGCGTCAGATACGCAGTATTTT; V: TRBV6-4; size: many; J: TRBJ2-3; D: .
CDR3: CASSQERREDMVGSYNEQFF; DNA: TGTGCCAGCAGCCAAGAAAGGCGGGAGGATATGGTAGGATCCTACAATGAGCAGTTCTTC; V: TRBV4-2; size: .; J: TRBJ2-1; D: TRBD2
CDR3: CAVTRGFDKNIQYF; DNA: TGCGCCGTCACCAGGGGTTTTGACAAAAACATTCAGTACTTC; V: TRBV4-3; size: many; J: TRBJ2-4; D: .
CDR3: CASSSDFYEQYF; DNA: TGCGCCAGCAGCTCGGACTTCTACGAGCAGTACTTC; V: TRBV5-1; size: .; J: TRBJ2-7; D: .
CDR3: CSARDLGQDIYEQYF; DNA: TGCAGTGCTAGAGATCTAGGACAGGATATATACGAGCAGTACTTC; V: TRBV20-1; size: .; J: TRBJ2-7; D: TRBD1
CDR3: CSVGWDGTYEQYF; DNA: TGCAGCGTTGGATGGGACGGTACCTACGAGCAGTACTTC; V: TRBV29-1; size: many; J: TRBJ2-7; D: .
CDR3: CASSLGGWEQFF; DNA: TGTGCCAGCAGCTTGGGGGGGTGGGAGCAGTTCTTC; V: TRBV5-6; size: many; J: TRBJ2-1; D: .
CDR3: CASSLTSGGGNTGELFF; DNA: TGTGCCAGCAGTCTGACTAGCGGGGGGGGGAACACCGGGGAGCTGTTTTTT; V: TRBV27; size: few; J: TRBJ2-2; D: TRBD2
CDR3: CASSPWDDNEQFF; DNA: TGTGCCAGCAGCCCTTGGGACGACAATGAGCAGTTCTTC; V: TRBV11-2; size: many; J: TRBJ2-1; D: .
CDR3: CASTWGRGADTQYF; DNA: TGTGCCAGCACCTGGGGTAGGGGGGCAGATACGCAGTATTTT; V: TRBV27; size: .; J: TRBJ2-3; D: .
CDR3: CASSLTRDRGRIDEQFF; DNA: TGTGCCAGCAGTCTCACCCGGGACAGGGGGCGAATTGATGAGCAGTTCTTC; V: TRBV6-2/TRBV6-3; size: .; J: TRBJ2-1; D: TRBD1
CDR3: CASWASGANVLTF; DNA: TGTGCCAGCTGGGCCTCTGGGGCCAACGTCCTGACTTTC; V: TRBV9; size: few; J: TRBJ2-6; D: .
CDR3: CAPRDPRRETQYF; DNA: TGTGCCCCCCGGGACCCCAGGAGGGAGACCCAGTACTTC; V: TRBV24-1; size: .; J: TRBJ2-5; D: .
CDR3: CASSQDPQGGETQYF; DNA: TGCGCCAGCAGCCAAGATCCCCAGGGCGGAGAGACCCAGTACTTC; V: TRBV4-3; size: .; J: TRBJ2-5; D: .
CDR3: CASSEANRVYTGELFF; DNA: TGTGCCAGCAGTGAAGCCAACAGGGTTTACACCGGGGAGCTGTTTTTT; V: TRBV6-1; size: .; J: TRBJ2-2; D: .
CDR3: CASSPTWTGGDEQYF; DNA: TGCGCCAGCAGCCCCACATGGACAGGGGGGGACGAGCAGTACTTC; V: TRBV5-1; size: many; J: TRBJ2-7; D: TRBD1
CDR3: CASSQESRGSYNEQFF; DNA: TGTGCCAGCAGCCAAGAGTCGCGGGGCTCCTACAATGAGCAGTTCTTC; V: TRBV4-2; size: many; J: TRBJ2-1; D: .
CDR3: CASSGRPLGDRGFKYTEAFF; DNA: TGCGCCAGCAGCGGACGGCCCCTCGGGGACAGGGGGTTTAAGTACACTGAAGCTTTCTTT; V: TRBV10-1; size: .; J: TRBJ1-1; D: TRBD1
CDR3: CASSLGARVGEQYF; DNA: TGTGCCAGCAGTTTAGGAGCTCGAGTAGGCGAGCAGTACTTC; V: TRBV12-3/TRBV12-4; size: .; J: TRBJ2-7; D: .
CDR3: CASSERDSGANVLTF; DNA: TGTGCCAGCAGTGAACGGGACTCTGGGGCCAACGTCCTGACTTTC; V: TRBV6-1; size: .; J: TRBJ2-6; D: .
CDR3: CASSPGLAGEKYNEQFF; DNA: TGTGCCAGCAGTCCGGGACTAGCGGGAGAAAAGTACAATGAGCAGTTCTTC; V: TRBV6-2/TRBV6-3; size: few; J: TRBJ2-1; D: TRBD2
CDR3: CSARDPGQGVEQYF; DNA: TGCAGTGCTAGAGACCCGGGACAGGGGGTCGAGCAGTACTTC; V: TRBV20-1; size: .; J: TRBJ2-7; D: TRBD1
CDR3: CASSPDQPGDSPLHF; DNA: TGTGCCAGCAGCCCAGATCAGCCAGGGGACTCACCCCTCCACTTT; V: TRBV7-9; size: many; J: TRBJ1-6; D: .
CDR3: CASSPRGSSYEQYF; DNA: TGTGCCAGCAGCCCCCGGGGAAGCTCCTACGAGCAGTACTTC; V: TRBV7-9; size: many; J: TRBJ2-7; D: .
CDR3: CASSSTGTGGAFEIVESGYTF; DNA: TGCGCCAGCAGCTCCACCGGGACAGGGGGCGCTTTTGAAATAGTCGAGAGTGGCTACACCTTC; V: TRBV5-1; size: .; J: TRBJ1-2; D: TRBD1
CDR3: CASSQGSWDGVYEQFF; DNA: TGTGCCAGCAGCCAAGGGAGCTGGGACGGGGTCTATGAGCAGTTCTTC; V: TRBV4-2; size: many; J: TRBJ2-1; D: .
CDR3: CASSPVGQGYTF; DNA: TGTGCCAGCAGCCCCGTGGGGCAGGGCTACACCTTC; V: TRBV7-2; size: .; J: TRBJ1-2; D: .
CDR3: CASSQGTSGIVEQFF; DNA: TGTGCCAGCAGCCAGGGGACTAGCGGGATAGTTGAGCAGTTCTTC; V: TRBV14; size: few; J: TRBJ2-1; D: TRBD2
CDR3: CSANSGAELPSTDTQYF; DNA: TGCAGTGCTAATAGCGGAGCCGAACTTCCTAGCACAGATACGCAGTATTTT; V: TRBV20-1; size: many; J: TRBJ2-3; D: .
CDR3: CSARTLAGGLYEQYF; DNA: TGCAGCGCTAGAACACTAGCGGGAGGGCTTTACGAGCAGTACTTC; V: TRBV29-1; size: once; J: TRBJ2-7; D: TRBD2
CDR3: CASRETGNPLTYF; DNA: TGTGCCAGCAGAGAGACAGGGAATCCCCTGACTTACTTC; V: TRBV7-8; size: .; J: TRBJ2-5; D: TRBD1
CDR3: CASSNPCGNEQFF; DNA: TGTGCCAGCAGCAACCCGTGTGGCAATGAGCAGTTCTTC; V: TRBV21-1; size: few; J: TRBJ2-1; D: .
CDR3: CSARDSLEVWETQYF; DNA: TGCAGTGCTAGAGATTCCCTGGAGGTTTGGGAGACCCAGTACTTC; V: TRBV20-1; size: few; J: TRBJ2-5; D: .
CDR3: CSVAGREETQYF; DNA: TGCAGCGTCGCTGGGCGCGAAGAGACCCAGTACTTC; V: TRBV29-1; size: many; J: TRBJ2-5; D: .
CDR3: CASSELLRETQYF; DNA: TGTGCCAGCAGTGAATTGTTGAGGGAGACCCAGTACTTC; V: TRBV25-1; size: many; J: TRBJ2-5; D: .
CDR3: CASSQDIEGRSGANVLTF; DNA: TGCGCCAGCAGCCAAGATATAGAGGGGAGGTCTGGGGCCAACGTCCTGACTTTC; V: TRBV4-3; size: many; J: TRBJ2-6; D: .
CDR3: CASSGPKAPGRSSYEQYF; DNA: TGTGCCAGCAGTGGACCAAAAGCACCGGGACGGAGTTCCTACGAGCAGTACTTC; V: TRBV2; size: .; J: TRBJ2-7; D: .
CDR3: CAWSMERGNNEQFF; DNA: TGTGCCTGGAGTATGGAGCGGGGGAACAATGAGCAGTTCTTC; V: TRBV30; size: .; J: TRBJ2-1; D: TRBD2
CDR3: CSARDLVSSGGSNNEQFF; DNA: TGCAGTGCTAGAGATCTGGTATCTAGCGGGGGGTCGAACAATGAGCAGTTCTTC; V: TRBV20-1; size: few; J: TRBJ2-1; D: TRBD2
CDR3: CASSPKSGTQRDTQYF; DNA: TGTGCCAGCAGTCCGAAGAGCGGAACCCAAAGGGATACGCAGTATTTT; V: TRBV28; size: few; J: TRBJ2-3; D: .
CDR3: CASSPPATGYSDTQYF; DNA: TGTGCCAGCAGCCCCCCGGCGACCGGGTATTCGGATACGCAGTATTTT; V: TRBV6-1; size: few; J: TRBJ2-3; D: .
CDR3: CSARGEGADSYEQYF; DNA: TGCAGTGCTAGAGGGGAGGGAGCGGACTCCTACGAGCAGTACTTC; V: TRBV20-1; size: many; J: TRBJ2-7; D: TRBD2
CDR3: CSPRTGNNEQFF; DNA: TGCAGCCCCCGGACAGGAAACAATGAGCAGTTCTTC; V: TRBV29-1; size: .; J: TRBJ2-1; D: TRBD1
CDR3: CASSLDWDSGANVLTF; DNA: TGTGCCAGCAGCTTAGATTGGGACTCTGGGGCCAACGTCCTGACTTTC; V: TRBV7-9; size: .; J: TRBJ2-6; D: .
CDR3: CASRPLAGVGPSTDTQYF; DNA: TGTGCCAGCAGACCTCTAGCGGGTGTCGGACCTAGCACAGATACGCAGTATTTT; V: TRBV27; size: few; J: TRBJ2-3; D: TRBD2
CDR3: CASSVLRGQGLYEQYF; DNA: TGTGCCAGCAGCGTTCTTAGGGGACAGGGCCTCTACGAGCAGTACTTC; V: TRBV7-9; size: .; J: TRBJ2-7; D: TRBD1
CDR3: CASSRIGFSTEAFF; DNA: TGTGCCAGCAGTCGAATCGGGTTTTCCACTGAAGCTTTCTTT; V: TRBV6-2/TRBV6-3; size: few; J: TRBJ1-1; D: .
CDR3: CASSLDGYEQYF; DNA: TGTGCCAGCAGTTTAGACGGGTACGAGCAGTACTTC; V: TRBV5-1; size: many; J: TRBJ2-7; D: .
CDR3: CASSLAIGSGAYEQYF; DNA: TGTGCCAGCAGCTTAGCAATCGGTAGCGGAGCCTACGAGCAGTACTTC; V: TRBV7-9; size: many; J: TRBJ2-7; D: .
CDR3: CSVEDVQTNGYTF; DNA: TGCAGCGTTGAAGATGTCCAGACGAATGGCTACACCTTC; V: TRBV29-1; size: .; J: TRBJ1-2; D: .
CDR3: CASSLHPDSSYNEQFF; DNA: TGCGCCAGCAGCCTCCACCCGGACTCCTCCTACAATGAGCAGTTCTTC; V: TRBV5-1; size: many; J: TRBJ2-1; D: .
CDR3: CASSQPRPSGANNEQFF; DNA: TGTGCCAGCAGCCAGCCCCGGCCTAGCGGGGCCAACAATGAGCAGTTCTTC; V: TRBV3-1; size: .; J: TRBJ2-1; D: TRBD2